Listed below are T cell receptor beta chains from one sample, sequenced in a study of HIV-infected patients and healthy controls. One entry per CDR3 protein, called by TCRdb with MiXCR from the 5' RACE reads. The data show 15,000 to 20,000 distinct CDR3 sequences, approximately 5% seen once. Sequenced: blood. The source is an adult in good health. Each CDR3 is given with its conserved first and last residue. D genes are given only for firm matches. Size is omitted from some rows. Given values are once, few, many or a class for expanded clones.

j_call: TRBJ1-1
clone_size: medium-sized
d_call: TRBD1
v_call: TRBV6-6
cdr3_nt: TGTGCCAGCAGTGGGACAGGGTTTGTTCCTGAAGCTTTCTTT
cdr3_aa: CASSGTGFVPEAFF

j_call: TRBJ1-5
clone_size: -
d_call: -
v_call: TRBV3-1
cdr3_nt: TGTGCCAGCAGCCAGGTGGCAGGCAATCAGCCCCAGCATTTT
cdr3_aa: CASSQVAGNQPQHF

j_call: TRBJ2-7
clone_size: many
d_call: -
v_call: TRBV5-1
cdr3_nt: TGCGCCAGCAGCTTGGGACGGAGCTCCTACGAGCAGTACTTC
cdr3_aa: CASSLGRSSYEQYF

j_call: TRBJ2-6
clone_size: many
d_call: -
v_call: TRBV5-1
cdr3_nt: TGCGCCAGCACTGTGGCTGGGGCCAACGTCCTGACTTTC
cdr3_aa: CASTVAGANVLTF

j_call: TRBJ2-7
clone_size: many
d_call: TRBD1
v_call: TRBV6-6
cdr3_nt: TGTGCCAGCAGTTACTCGAGTCAGGGGGCGGGGGAGCAGTACTTC
cdr3_aa: CASSYSSQGAGEQYF

j_call: TRBJ2-7
clone_size: many
d_call: -
v_call: TRBV18
cdr3_nt: TGTGCCAGCTCACCAAACAGCTACGAGCAGTACTTC
cdr3_aa: CASSPNSYEQYF

j_call: TRBJ2-2
clone_size: medium-sized
d_call: TRBD2
v_call: TRBV20-1
cdr3_nt: TGCAGTGCTAGAGATGTGGGACTAGATACCGGGGAGCTGTTTTTT
cdr3_aa: CSARDVGLDTGELFF

j_call: TRBJ2-1
clone_size: -
d_call: TRBD2
v_call: TRBV12-3/TRBV12-4
cdr3_nt: TGTGCCAGCAGGGGACTAGCGCGTGGGGGCTCCTACAATGAGCAGTTCTTC
cdr3_aa: CASRGLARGGSYNEQFF

j_call: TRBJ2-5
clone_size: -
d_call: -
v_call: TRBV29-1
cdr3_nt: TGCAGCGTTGAAGATTTTAATAGCCCGGAGACCCAGTACTTC
cdr3_aa: CSVEDFNSPETQYF

j_call: TRBJ1-1
clone_size: many
d_call: -
v_call: TRBV6-6
cdr3_nt: TGTGCCAGCAGTACCCCCCCCGCTTTCTTT
cdr3_aa: CASSTPPAFF

j_call: TRBJ1-1
clone_size: medium-sized
d_call: TRBD1
v_call: TRBV5-1
cdr3_nt: TGCGCCAGCAGCTCTGGACAGGCGAACACTGAAGCTTTCTTT
cdr3_aa: CASSSGQANTEAFF

j_call: TRBJ2-3
clone_size: many
d_call: -
v_call: TRBV6-2/TRBV6-3
cdr3_nt: TGTGCCAGCAGTTCGAAAGATACAGATACGCAGTATTTT
cdr3_aa: CASSSKDTDTQYF

j_call: TRBJ2-6
clone_size: medium-sized
d_call: -
v_call: TRBV19
cdr3_nt: TGTGCCAGTTTGCCACCTGGGGCCAACGTCCTGACTTTC
cdr3_aa: CASLPPGANVLTF

j_call: TRBJ1-2
clone_size: many
d_call: -
v_call: TRBV6-8
cdr3_nt: TGTGCCAGCAGTTCTCAATACGAGGGAGATGGCTACACCTTC
cdr3_aa: CASSSQYEGDGYTF

j_call: TRBJ1-5
clone_size: many
d_call: -
v_call: TRBV20-1
cdr3_nt: TGCAGTGCTAGAGATCGACAGACAATCAGCCTCCAGCATTTT
cdr3_aa: CSARDRQTISLQHF

j_call: TRBJ1-3
clone_size: many
d_call: -
v_call: TRBV18
cdr3_nt: TGTGCCAGCTCACCATTTCTCCAGGGCCCTGGAAACACCATATATTTT
cdr3_aa: CASSPFLQGPGNTIYF

j_call: TRBJ1-2
clone_size: few
d_call: TRBD1
v_call: TRBV20-1
cdr3_nt: TGCAGTGCTAGCCTTGACCCCACCGGGACAGCGGACGGCTACACCTTC
cdr3_aa: CSASLDPTGTADGYTF

j_call: TRBJ1-1
clone_size: many
d_call: -
v_call: TRBV20-1
cdr3_nt: TGCAGTGCTAGAAGGGGCAGGGCATACACTGAAGCTTTCTTT
cdr3_aa: CSARRGRAYTEAFF

j_call: TRBJ1-4
clone_size: many
d_call: -
v_call: TRBV6-1
cdr3_nt: TGTGCCAGCAGTGAAAATGAGGTGGGACATGAAAAACTGTTTTTT
cdr3_aa: CASSENEVGHEKLFF

j_call: TRBJ2-7
clone_size: many
d_call: TRBD2
v_call: TRBV20-1
cdr3_nt: TGCAGTGCTAGAGGCCCTTGGACTAGCGGGGGCAAAAGCTCCTACGAGCAGTACTTC
cdr3_aa: CSARGPWTSGGKSSYEQYF

j_call: TRBJ1-1
clone_size: many
d_call: -
v_call: TRBV5-6
cdr3_nt: TGTGCCAGCACCCCCACCCAGGGGCTAGAGGTAAACACTGAAGCTTTCTTT
cdr3_aa: CASTPTQGLEVNTEAFF

j_call: TRBJ2-2
clone_size: many
d_call: -
v_call: TRBV4-2
cdr3_nt: TGTGCCAGCAGCCAAGAGCACAGGGTCACCGGGGAGCTGTTTTTT
cdr3_aa: CASSQEHRVTGELFF

j_call: TRBJ2-7
clone_size: many
d_call: -
v_call: TRBV6-5
cdr3_nt: TGTGCCAGCAGCCCCGACGGAGGCCAAAACCCCTACGAGCAGTACTTC
cdr3_aa: CASSPDGGQNPYEQYF

j_call: TRBJ2-1
clone_size: many
d_call: -
v_call: TRBV6-6
cdr3_nt: TGTGCCAGCAGTTACTCGCAAGTCTTCAATGAGCAGTTCTTC
cdr3_aa: CASSYSQVFNEQFF

j_call: TRBJ2-3
clone_size: many
d_call: TRBD2
v_call: TRBV3-1
cdr3_nt: TGTGCCAGCAGCCGCAAGACTAGCGGGGGATTAGATACGCAGTATTTT
cdr3_aa: CASSRKTSGGLDTQYF

j_call: TRBJ1-1
clone_size: -
d_call: -
v_call: TRBV6-2/TRBV6-3
cdr3_nt: TGTGCCAGCAGTCGGGCAGGGGCCACTGAAGCTTTCTTT
cdr3_aa: CASSRAGATEAFF